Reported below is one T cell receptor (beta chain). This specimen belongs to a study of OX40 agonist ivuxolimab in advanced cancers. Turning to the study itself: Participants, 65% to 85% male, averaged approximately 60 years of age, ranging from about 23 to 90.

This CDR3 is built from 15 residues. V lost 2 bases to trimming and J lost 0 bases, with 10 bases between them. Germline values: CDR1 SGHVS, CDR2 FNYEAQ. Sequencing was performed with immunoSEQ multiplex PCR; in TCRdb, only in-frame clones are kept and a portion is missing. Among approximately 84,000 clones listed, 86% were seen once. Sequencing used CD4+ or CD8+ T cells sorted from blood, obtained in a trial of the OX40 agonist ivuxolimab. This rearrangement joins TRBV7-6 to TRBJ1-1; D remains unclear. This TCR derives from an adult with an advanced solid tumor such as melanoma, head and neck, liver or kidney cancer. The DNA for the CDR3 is TGTGCCAGCAGCTTAAGTGAAACCATGAACACTGAAGCTTTCTTT. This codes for CASSLSETMNTEAFF. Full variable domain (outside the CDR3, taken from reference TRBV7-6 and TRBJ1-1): GAGVSQSPRYKVTKRGQDVALRCDPISGHVSLYWYRQALGQGPEFLTYFNYEAQQDKSGLPNDRFSAERPEGSISTLTIQRTEQRDSAMYRCASSLSETMNTEAFFGQGTRLTVV.